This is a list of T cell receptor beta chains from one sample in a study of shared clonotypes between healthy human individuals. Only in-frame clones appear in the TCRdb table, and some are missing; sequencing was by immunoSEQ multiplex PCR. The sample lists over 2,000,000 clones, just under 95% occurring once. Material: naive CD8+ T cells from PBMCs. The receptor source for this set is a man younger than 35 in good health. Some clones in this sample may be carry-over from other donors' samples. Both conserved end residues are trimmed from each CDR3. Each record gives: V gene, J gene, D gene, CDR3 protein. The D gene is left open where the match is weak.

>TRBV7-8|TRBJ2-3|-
ASSLVSRDTLQHTQY
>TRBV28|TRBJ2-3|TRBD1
ASSSALRQGALTDTQY
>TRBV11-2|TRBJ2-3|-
ASTWGPGSTDTQY
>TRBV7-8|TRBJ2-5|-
ASSPRRGERGETQY
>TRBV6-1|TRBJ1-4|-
ASSEAPGLLLNEKLF
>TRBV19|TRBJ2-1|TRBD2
ASTSGSLDNEQF
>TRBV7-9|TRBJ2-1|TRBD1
ASSPSGTGGF
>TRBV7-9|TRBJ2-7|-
ASSFSGVGEQY
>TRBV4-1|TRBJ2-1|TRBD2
ASSHPSASGSVIEQF
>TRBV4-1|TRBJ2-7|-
ASSPIGTTYEQY
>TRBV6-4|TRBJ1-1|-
ASRAGFRNTEAF
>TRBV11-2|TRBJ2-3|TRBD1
ASSRYPGTGRPDTQY
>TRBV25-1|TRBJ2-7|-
ATSWPEDYEQY
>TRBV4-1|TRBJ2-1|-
ASSPASANEQF
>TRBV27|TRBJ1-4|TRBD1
ASGPQGASDEKLF
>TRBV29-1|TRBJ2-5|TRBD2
SGSISGRDQETQY
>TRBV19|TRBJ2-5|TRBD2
ASSDGTSFQETQY
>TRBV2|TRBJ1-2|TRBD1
ASTQRGQSPYGYT
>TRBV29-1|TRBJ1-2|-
SDRASFYGYT
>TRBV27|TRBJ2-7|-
ASWSVGDLGSSYEQY
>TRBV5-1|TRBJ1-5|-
ASSTEGDQPQH
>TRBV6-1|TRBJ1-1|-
ASSELLGARSGAF
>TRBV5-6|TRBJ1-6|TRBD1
ASSLGQGDNSPLH
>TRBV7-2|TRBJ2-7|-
ASSLLITAYEQY
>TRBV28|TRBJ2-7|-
ASSFGDRTYEQY
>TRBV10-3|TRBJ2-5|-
AASGVLQETQY
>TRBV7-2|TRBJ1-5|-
ASSLVLGTNQPQH
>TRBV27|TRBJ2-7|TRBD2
ASSLTSGSRVDEQY
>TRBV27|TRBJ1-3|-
ASSLRGYTSGNTIY
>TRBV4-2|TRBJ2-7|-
ASSLTSSSSYEQY
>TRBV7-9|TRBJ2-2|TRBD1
ASSPGQGRPGELF